This T cell receptor (beta chain) was sequenced during a study of cytomegalovirus exposure and HLA in healthy donors. Broader study findings: Immune exposure data for these donors was limited to CMV serostatus. A later examination showed that TCR association rates differed by HLA locus, with DRB1 most and HLA-C fewest. The study recorded 164 TCR beta chains that were cytomegalovirus-associated.

With 60 Vbeta and 13 Jbeta primers, the PCR was carried out. TCRdb's table, derived via immunoSEQ multiplex PCR, lists solely in-frame clones and lacks some. The sample records roughly 140,000 clones, roughly 85% being singletons. Germline V gene sequence: CDR1 LGHNT, CDR2 FRNRAP. V was clipped by 2 bases and J by 9 bases, with 11 bases between them. The CDR3 length is 14 residues. In regard to this clone: Its antigen is still unknown.

The receptor comes from a male donor in good health and CMV-seronegative. Sequencing was performed on PBMCs. The chain uses TRBV12-5 and TRBJ1-6, with D perhaps TRBD1 (6 bases). The CDR3, as DNA: TGTGCTAGTGGTTTGTCAGGGGCCGGTTCACCCCTCCACTTT. The encoded protein is CASGLSGAGSPLHF.